This T cell receptor beta chain was sequenced in a study of early T cells in non-severe SARS-CoV-2 infection. At the level of the study: Investigators sequenced bulk RNA drawn from unsorted whole blood, and chains remained unpaired. The study, taken as a whole, reports: Matching against VDJdb likely underestimated virus-specific expansions, favoring anti-spike CD8.

The CDR3 extends over 15 amino acids. Trimming cost V 0 bases and J 2 bases, with 11 bases left between them. CDR1 and CDR2 (germline): MNHNS, SASEGT. In the library, individual cDNA molecules carried attached unique molecular identifiers. MiXCR was run by TCRdb on the 5' RACE reads, yielding one entry per CDR3 protein. The table lists 38,000 or so distinct CDR3 sequences, about 5% of them singletons, with roughly 16% in the top ten. This clonotype has more than one count but fewer than ten. Antigen unknown. What was sequenced was whole blood. The chain carries TRBV6-1 and TRBJ2-7; tentatively, D is TRBD1 or TRBD2 (5 bases each). The clonotype was recovered from an adult who was a healthcare worker with PCR-confirmed SARS-CoV-2 infection or an uninfected control (not recorded which). In DNA form, the CDR3 reads TGTGCCAGCAGTGAAGCGCTAGGGGACCCCTACGAGCAGTACTTC. It encodes CASSEALGDPYEQYF.